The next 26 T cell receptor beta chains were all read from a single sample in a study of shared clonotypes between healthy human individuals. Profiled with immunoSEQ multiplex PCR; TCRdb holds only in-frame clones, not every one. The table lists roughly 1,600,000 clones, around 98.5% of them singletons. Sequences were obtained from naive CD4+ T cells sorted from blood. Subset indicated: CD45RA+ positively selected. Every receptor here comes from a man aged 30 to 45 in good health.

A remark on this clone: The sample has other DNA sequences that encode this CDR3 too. The CDR3 DNA sequence: TGTGCCAGCAGCGTAGGGGGCTATGGCTACACCTTC. Protein sequence: CASSVGGYGYTF. The chain combines TRBV9 with TRBJ1-2; D is unresolved. Germline V gene lookup returns CDR1 SGDLS and CDR2 YYNGEE. Trimming shortened V by 0 bases and J by 4 bases, and 4 bases separated the two germline ends. The CDR3 has 12 residues.

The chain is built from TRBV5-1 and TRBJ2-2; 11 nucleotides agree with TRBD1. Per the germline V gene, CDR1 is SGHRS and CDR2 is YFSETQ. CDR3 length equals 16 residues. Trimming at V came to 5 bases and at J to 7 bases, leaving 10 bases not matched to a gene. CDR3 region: CASRLPGTGGHGELFF. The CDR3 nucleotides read TGCGCCAGCAGACTACCCGGGACAGGGGGTCACGGGGAGCTGTTTTTT.

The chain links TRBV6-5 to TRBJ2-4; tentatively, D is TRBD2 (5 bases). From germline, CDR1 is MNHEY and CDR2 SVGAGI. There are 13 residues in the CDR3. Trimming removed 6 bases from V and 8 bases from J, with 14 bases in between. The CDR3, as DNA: TGTGCCAGCAGCCCACGGGGAGTAGACATTCAGTACTTC. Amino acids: CASSPRGVDIQYF.

CDR3 coding DNA: TGTGCCACTTTATCGGGGGGCAGGGACACTGAAGCTTTCTTT. Protein: CATLSGGRDTEAFF. The chain recombines TRBV15 with TRBJ1-1; possibly TRBD1 for D (6 bases). The CDR3 has 14 amino acids. CDR1 and CDR2 from the germline V gene are LNHNV and YYDKDF (reference sequence). V dropped 9 bases and J dropped 3 bases, with 17 bases sitting between them.

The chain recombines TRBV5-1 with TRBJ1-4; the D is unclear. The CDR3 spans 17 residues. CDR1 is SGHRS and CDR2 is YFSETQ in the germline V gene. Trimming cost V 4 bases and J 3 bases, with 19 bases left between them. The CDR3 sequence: CASSPGLVQSANEKLFF. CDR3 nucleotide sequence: TGCGCCAGCAGCCCAGGACTAGTCCAATCAGCTAATGAAAAACTGTTTTTT.

In DNA form, the CDR3 reads TGTGCCAGCAGCGATTCCCACGATCAGCCCCAGCATTTT. It codes for CASSDSHDQPQHF. This rearrangement joins TRBV7-9 to TRBJ1-5; D ambiguous. V lost 5 bases, J lost 5 bases, and 10 bases lay in between. The CDR3 totals 13 residues. The germline gives CDR1 SEHNR, CDR2 FQNEAQ (reference sequence).

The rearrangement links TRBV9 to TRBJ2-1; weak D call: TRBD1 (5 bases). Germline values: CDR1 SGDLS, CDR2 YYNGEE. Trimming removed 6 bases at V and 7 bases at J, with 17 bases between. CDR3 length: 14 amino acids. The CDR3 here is CASTQGSVLNEQFF. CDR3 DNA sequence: TGTGCCAGCACCCAGGGCTCCGTTTTGAATGAGCAGTTCTTC.

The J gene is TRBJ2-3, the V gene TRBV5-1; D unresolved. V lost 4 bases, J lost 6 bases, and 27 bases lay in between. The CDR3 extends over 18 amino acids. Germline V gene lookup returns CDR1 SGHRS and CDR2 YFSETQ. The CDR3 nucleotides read TGCGCCAGCAGCCCTAGAACCAACTTGCCAGGCCGCTCTGATACGCAGTATTTT. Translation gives CASSPRTNLPGRSDTQYF.

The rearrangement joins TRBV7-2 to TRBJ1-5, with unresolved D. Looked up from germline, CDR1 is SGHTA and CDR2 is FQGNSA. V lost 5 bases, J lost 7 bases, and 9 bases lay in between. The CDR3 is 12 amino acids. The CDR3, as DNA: TGTGCCAGCAGCGCCAATCGGCAGCCCCAGCATTTT. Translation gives CASSANRQPQHF.

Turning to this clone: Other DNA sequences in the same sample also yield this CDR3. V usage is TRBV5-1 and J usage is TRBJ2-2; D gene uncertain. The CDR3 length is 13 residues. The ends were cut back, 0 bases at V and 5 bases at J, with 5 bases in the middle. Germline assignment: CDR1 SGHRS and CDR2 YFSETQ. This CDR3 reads CASSLAGTGELFF. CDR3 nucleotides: TGCGCCAGCAGCTTGGCCGGGACCGGGGAGCTGTTTTTT.

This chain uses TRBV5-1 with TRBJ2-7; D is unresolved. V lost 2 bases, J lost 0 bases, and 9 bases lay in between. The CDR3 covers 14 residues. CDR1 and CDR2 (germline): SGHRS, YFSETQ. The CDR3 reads CASSFSRNSYEQYF. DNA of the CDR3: TGCGCCAGCAGCTTTAGTAGGAACTCCTACGAGCAGTACTTC.

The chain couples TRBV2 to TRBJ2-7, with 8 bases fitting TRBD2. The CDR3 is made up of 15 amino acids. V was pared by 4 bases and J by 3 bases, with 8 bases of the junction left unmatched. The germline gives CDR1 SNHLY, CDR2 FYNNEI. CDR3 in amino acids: CASSVSLAENYEQYF. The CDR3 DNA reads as TGTGCCAGCAGTGTGTCACTAGCGGAGAACTACGAGCAGTACTTC.

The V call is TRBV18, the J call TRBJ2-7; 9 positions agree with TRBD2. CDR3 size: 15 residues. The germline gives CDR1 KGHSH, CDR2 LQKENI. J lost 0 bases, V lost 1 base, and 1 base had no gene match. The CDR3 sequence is CASSPRTSDSYEQYF. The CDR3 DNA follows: TGTGCCAGCTCACCACGGACTAGCGACTCCTACGAGCAGTACTTC.

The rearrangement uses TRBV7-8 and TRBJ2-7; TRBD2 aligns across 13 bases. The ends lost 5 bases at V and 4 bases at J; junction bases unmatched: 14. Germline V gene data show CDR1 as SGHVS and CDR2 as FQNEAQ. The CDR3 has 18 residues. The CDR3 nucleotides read TGTGCCAGCAGCCGATCCGGGACTAGCGGGACCATGGGTTACGAGCAGTACTTC. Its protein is CASSRSGTSGTMGYEQYF.

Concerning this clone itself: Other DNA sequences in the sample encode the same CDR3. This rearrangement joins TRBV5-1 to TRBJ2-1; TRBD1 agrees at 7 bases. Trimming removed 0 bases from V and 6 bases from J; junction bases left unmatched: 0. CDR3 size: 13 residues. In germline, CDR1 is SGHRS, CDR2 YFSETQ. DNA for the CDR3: TGCGCCAGCAGCTTGGAGGGGGCCAATGAGCAGTTCTTC. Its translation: CASSLEGANEQFF.

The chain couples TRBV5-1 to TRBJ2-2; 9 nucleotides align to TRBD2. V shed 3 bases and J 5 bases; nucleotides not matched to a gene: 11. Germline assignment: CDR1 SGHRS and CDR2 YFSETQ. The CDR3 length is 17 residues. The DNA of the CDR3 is TGCGCCAGCAGCTCAAGGACTAGCGACTTATTGACCGGGGAGCTGTTTTTT. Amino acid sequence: CASSSRTSDLLTGELFF.

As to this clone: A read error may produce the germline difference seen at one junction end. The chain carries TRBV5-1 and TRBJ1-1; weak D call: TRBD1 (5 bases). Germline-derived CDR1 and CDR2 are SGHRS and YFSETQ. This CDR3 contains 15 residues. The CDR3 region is CASSPMQGLKTEAFF. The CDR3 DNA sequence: TGCGCCAGCAGCCCGATGCAGGGACTGAAGACTGAAGCTTTCTTT.

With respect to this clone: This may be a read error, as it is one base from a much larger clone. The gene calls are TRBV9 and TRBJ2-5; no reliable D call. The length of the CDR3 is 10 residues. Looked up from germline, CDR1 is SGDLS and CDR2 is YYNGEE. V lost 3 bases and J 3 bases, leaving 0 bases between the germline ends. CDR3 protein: CASSEETQYF. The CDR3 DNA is TGTGCCAGCAGCGAAGAGACCCAGTACTTC.

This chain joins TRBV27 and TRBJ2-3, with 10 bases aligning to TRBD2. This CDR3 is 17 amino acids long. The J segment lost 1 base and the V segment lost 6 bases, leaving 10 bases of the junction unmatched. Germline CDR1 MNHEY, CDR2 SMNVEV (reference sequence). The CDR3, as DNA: TGTGCCAGCAGGCCCTGGGGACTAGCGCCAGGCACAGATACGCAGTATTTT. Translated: CASRPWGLAPGTDTQYF.

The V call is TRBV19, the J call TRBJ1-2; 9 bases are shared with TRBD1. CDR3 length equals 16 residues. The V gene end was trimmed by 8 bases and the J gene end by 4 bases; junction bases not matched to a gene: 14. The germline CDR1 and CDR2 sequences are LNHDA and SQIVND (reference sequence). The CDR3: CASQKITGGAGYGYTF. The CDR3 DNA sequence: TGTGCCAGTCAAAAGATTACAGGGGGCGCTGGCTATGGCTACACCTTC.

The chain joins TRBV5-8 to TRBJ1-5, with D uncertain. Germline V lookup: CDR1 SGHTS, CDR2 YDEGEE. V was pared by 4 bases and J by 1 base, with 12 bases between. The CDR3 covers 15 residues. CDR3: CASSTAVRSNQPQHF. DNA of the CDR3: TGTGCCAGCAGCACCGCAGTGCGGAGCAATCAGCCCCAGCATTTT. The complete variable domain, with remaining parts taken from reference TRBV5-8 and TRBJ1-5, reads EAGVTQSPTHLIKTRGQQATLRCSPISGHTSVYWYQQALGLGLQFLLWYDEGEERNRGNFPPRFSGRQFPNYSSELNVNALELEDSALYLCASSTAVRSNQPQHFGDGTRLSIL.

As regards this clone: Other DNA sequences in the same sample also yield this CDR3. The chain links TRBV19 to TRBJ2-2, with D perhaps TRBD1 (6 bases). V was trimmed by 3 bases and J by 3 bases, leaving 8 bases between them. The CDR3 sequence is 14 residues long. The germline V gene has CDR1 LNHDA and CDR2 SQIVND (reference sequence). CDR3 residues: CASSIAGDTGELFF. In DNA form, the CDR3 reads TGTGCCAGTAGTATTGCAGGGGACACCGGGGAGCTGTTTTTT.

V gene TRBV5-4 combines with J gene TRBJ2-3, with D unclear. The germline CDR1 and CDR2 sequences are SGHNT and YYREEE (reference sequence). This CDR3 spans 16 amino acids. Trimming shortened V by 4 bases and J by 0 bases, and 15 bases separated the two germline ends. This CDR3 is CASSAPTTPSTDTQYF. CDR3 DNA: TGTGCCAGCAGCGCGCCGACGACGCCTAGCACAGATACGCAGTATTTT.

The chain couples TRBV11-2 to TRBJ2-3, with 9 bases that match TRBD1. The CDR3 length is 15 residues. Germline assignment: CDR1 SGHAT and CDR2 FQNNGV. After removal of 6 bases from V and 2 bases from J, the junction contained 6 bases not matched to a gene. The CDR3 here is CASRQTGGDTDTQYF. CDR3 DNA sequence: TGTGCCAGCAGGCAAACAGGGGGCGACACAGATACGCAGTATTTT.

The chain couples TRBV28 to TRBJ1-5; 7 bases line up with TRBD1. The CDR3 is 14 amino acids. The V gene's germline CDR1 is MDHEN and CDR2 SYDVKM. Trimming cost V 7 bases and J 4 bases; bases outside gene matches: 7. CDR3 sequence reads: CASTQRGRNQPQHF. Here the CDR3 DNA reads TGTGCCAGCACCCAGAGGGGGCGAAATCAGCCCCAGCATTTT.

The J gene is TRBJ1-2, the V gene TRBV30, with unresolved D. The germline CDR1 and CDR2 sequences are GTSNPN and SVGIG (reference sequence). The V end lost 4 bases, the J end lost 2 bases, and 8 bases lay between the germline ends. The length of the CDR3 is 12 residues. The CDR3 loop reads CAWKGGNYGYTF. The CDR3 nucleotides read TGTGCCTGGAAGGGCGGCAACTATGGCTACACCTTC.